This TCR beta chain was identified during a study of blood T cells in healthy people across ages. The use of a sample-barcoded 5' primer and a J-beta primer mix characterized a second PCR of 7 to 11 cycles. Tags on each cDNA molecule came from a template-switch adaptor with 12 random nucleotides. TCRdb fed the 5' RACE reads into MiXCR, producing one record per CDR3 protein. The sample has 1.5 million to 2 million distinct CDR3 sequences, approximately 50% seen once. Each sample yielded at least 5 micrograms of PBMC total RNA. CDR1 is KGHDR, CDR2 SFDVKD, per germline. CDR3 length: 14 amino acids. V was pared by 4 bases and J by 6 bases, with 13 bases between.

The chain uses TRBV24-1 and TRBJ2-3, with D unclear. Sequencing was performed on blood. The origin of this receptor is a woman aged 40 to 49 in good health. The CDR3 here is CATSELGRMDTQYF. CDR3 DNA: TGTGCCACCAGTGAGCTTGGCAGAATGGATACGCAGTATTTT.